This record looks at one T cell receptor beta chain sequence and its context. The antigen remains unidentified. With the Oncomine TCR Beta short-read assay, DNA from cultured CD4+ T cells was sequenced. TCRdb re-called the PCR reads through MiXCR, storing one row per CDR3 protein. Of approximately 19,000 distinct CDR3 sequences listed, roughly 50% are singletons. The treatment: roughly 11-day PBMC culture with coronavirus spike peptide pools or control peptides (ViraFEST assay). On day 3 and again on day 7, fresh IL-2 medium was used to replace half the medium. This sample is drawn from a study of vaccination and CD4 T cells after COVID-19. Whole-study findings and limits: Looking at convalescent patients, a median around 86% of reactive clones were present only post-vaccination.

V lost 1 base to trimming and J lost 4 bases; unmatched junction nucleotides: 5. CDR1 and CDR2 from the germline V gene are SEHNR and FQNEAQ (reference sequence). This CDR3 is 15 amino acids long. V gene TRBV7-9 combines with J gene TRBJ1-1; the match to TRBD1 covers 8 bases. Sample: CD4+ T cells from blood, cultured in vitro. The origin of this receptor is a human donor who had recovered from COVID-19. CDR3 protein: CASSLEQGAGTEAFF. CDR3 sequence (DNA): TGTGCCAGCAGCTTAGAGCAGGGGGCTGGCACTGAAGCTTTCTTT.